The sequence of this T cell receptor beta chain was determined in a study of blood T cell repertoires in COVID-19 (dated by TCRdb to the early 2020s). As for the study more broadly: Samples from collaborators originated in the United States, Italy and Spain and spanned both the acute and convalescent phases of COVID-19. The repertoires were made available in a free public database intended to serve as a resource for research on the immune response to SARS-CoV-2. HLA class I and class II types, where available, came from metadata supplied by the sample provider rather than from assay-based typing. Samples came from the ongoing ImmuneRACE study (first 160 participants) plus 1,254 subjects from 6 global collaborators. The dataset comprised deeply sampled blood TCRbeta repertoires from subjects exposed to, actively infected with, or recovered from COVID-19. The material from the prospective study consisted of cDNA or gDNA derived from T cells, B-cell-depleted T cells, or PBMCs. Sample metadata almost always included a de-identified subject ID, COVID-19 status, age in years and sex.

The immunoSEQ Assay, a bias-controlled multiplex PCR, was used to amplify TCRbeta CDR3 regions from genomic DNA. Concerning the study's data processing: The number of nucleated cells in each sample was estimated by amplification of reference gene primers within the assay. To quantify the absolute abundance of each unique TCRbeta CDR3 rearrangement, sequence reads were collapsed and filtered. For each sample, productive Simpson clonality was calculated as the square root of Simpson's diversity index across productive rearrangements. As stored in TCRdb, this immuneACCESS dataset retains in-frame rearrangements with V and J assigned. A fraction of the clones does not appear; measured against another copy, unresolved V genes explain less than half of the discrepancy, and the remainder lacks a known reason. V and J calls and clone size follow that table, whereas D and trimming were derived from the DNA. The sample yields 120,000 or so clones; around 83% were counted once. Jointly, the top ten make up about 6.3% of the sample.

On this clone itself: No cognate antigen has been identified for it. No per-base quality is available; no much larger clone lies one base away.

What the study reported, not specific to this receptor: The amount of clinical and demographic metadata varied by source and participant and was provided uncurated.

The CDR3 measures 15 amino acids from cysteine to phenylalanine. The only DNA kept is the CDR3, 45 bases in frame from the first base. CDR1 and CDR2, per the germline V gene, are SGDLS and YYNGEE. Trimming costs V 1 base and J 5 bases, and their ends lie 14 bases apart. Collaborating institutions collected whole blood in K2EDTA tubes following their own protocols. Collaborator samples were shipped for TCRbeta analysis as frozen whole blood, isolated PBMCs, or DNA extracted from either sample type. The TCR originated in a man aged 80 or over with active or convalescent COVID-19. The specimen was peripheral blood. The rearrangement combines TRBV9 with TRBJ2-3; TRBD1 is possibly the D segment (6 matching bases). The CDR3: CASSVRDTYQDTQYF. The DNA sequence reads TGTGCCAGCAGCGTAAGGGACACATACCAAGATACGCAGTATTTT.